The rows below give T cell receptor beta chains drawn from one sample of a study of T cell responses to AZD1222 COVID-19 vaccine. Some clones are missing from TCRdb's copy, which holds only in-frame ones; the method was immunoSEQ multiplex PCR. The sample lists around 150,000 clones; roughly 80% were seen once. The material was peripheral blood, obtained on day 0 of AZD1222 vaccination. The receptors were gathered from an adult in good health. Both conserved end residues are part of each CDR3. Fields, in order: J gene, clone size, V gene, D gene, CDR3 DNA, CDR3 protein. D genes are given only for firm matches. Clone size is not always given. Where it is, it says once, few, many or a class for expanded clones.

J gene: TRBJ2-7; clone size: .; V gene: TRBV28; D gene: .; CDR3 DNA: TGTGCCAGCAGCTCTATCGGGTCCCCTCGGACGGAGCAGTACTTC; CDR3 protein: CASSSIGSPRTEQYF
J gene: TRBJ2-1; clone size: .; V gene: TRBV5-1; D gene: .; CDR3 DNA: TGCGCCAGCAGCTTATCATTCCAGGGCAATGAGCAGTTCTTC; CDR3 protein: CASSLSFQGNEQFF
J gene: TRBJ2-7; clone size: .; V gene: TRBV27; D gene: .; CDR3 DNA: TGTGCCAGCAGTCTCACTAGCACCTACGAGCAGTACTTC; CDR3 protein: CASSLTSTYEQYF
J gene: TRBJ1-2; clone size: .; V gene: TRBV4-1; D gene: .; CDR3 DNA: TGCGCCAGCAGCCAAGATTCGGGCAGGGCCTCGGGTAGCTATGGCTACACCTTC; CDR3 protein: CASSQDSGRASGSYGYTF
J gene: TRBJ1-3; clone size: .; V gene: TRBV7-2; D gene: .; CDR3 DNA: TGTGCCAGCAGACCCTTGGTAAACACCATATATTTT; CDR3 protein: CASRPLVNTIYF
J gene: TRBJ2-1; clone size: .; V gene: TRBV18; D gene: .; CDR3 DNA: TGTGCCAGCTCACCAGGGTTAAGACTAGTCATCAATGAGCAGTTCTTC; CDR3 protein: CASSPGLRLVINEQFF
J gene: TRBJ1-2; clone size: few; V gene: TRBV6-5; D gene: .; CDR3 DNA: TGTGCCAGCAGTCCCCCCCGGGGGCTCAATGGCTACACCTTC; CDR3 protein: CASSPPRGLNGYTF
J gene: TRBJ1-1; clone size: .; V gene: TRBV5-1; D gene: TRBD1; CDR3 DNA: TGCGCCAGCAGCTTGGAGGGGACAGGGGTAACTGAAGCTTTCTTT; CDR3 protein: CASSLEGTGVTEAFF
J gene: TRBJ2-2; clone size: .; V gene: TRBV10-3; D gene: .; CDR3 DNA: TGTGCCATCACAGGCGCAGGGAACACCGGGGAGCTGTTTTTT; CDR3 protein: CAITGAGNTGELFF
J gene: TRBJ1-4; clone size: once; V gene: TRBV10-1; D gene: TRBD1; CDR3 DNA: TGCGCCAGCAGTGAGTCGGGACAGGGGACGGAAAAACTGTTTTTT; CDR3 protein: CASSESGQGTEKLFF
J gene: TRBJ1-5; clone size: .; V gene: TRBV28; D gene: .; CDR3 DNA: TGTGCCAGCAGGTTAGGAGGGACCCTCAATCAGCCCCAGCATTTT; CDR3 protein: CASRLGGTLNQPQHF
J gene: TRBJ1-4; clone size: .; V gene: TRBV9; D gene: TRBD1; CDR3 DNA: TGTGCCAGCGGACAGGAAGGTGAAAAACTGTTTTTT; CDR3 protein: CASGQEGEKLFF
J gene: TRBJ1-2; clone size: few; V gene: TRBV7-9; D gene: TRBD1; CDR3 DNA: TGTGCCAGCAGCCCCCAGGGGGGAAACTATGGCTACACCTTC; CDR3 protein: CASSPQGGNYGYTF
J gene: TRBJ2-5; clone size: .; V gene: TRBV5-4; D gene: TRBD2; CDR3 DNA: TGTGCCAGCAGCTCCCTAGCGGGGGCGCTGACAACGGGGGGAGAGACCCAGTACTTC; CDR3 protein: CASSSLAGALTTGGETQYF
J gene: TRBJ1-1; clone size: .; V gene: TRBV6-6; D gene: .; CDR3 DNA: TGTGCCAGCAGGTCCTCGGACACCCACACTGAAGCTTTCTTT; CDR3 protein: CASRSSDTHTEAFF
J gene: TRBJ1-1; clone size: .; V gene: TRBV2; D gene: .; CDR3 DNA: TGTGCCAGCAGCAATGATGTGAACACTGAAGCTTTCTTT; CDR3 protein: CASSNDVNTEAFF
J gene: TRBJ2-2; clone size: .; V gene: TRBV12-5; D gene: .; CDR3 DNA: TGTGCTAGTGGTATCATAGCCGGGAACACCGGGGAGCTGTTTTTT; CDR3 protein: CASGIIAGNTGELFF
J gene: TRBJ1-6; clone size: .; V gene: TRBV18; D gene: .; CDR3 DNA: TGTGCCAGCCGGAGTATTCAAGGCAACAACTATAATTCACCCCTCCACTTT; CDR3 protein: CASRSIQGNNYNSPLHF
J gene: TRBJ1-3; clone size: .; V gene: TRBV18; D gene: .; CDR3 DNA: TGTGCCAGCTCACAGGGGTCCGGAAACACCATATATTTT; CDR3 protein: CASSQGSGNTIYF
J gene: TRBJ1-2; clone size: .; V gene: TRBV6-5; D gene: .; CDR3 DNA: TGTGCCAGCACAGGCGGCTATGGCTACACCTTC; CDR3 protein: CASTGGYGYTF
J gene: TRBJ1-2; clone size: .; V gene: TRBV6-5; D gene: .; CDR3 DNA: TGTGCCAGCAGACCAGTCCCGGACAGCAACTATGGCTACACCTTC; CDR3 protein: CASRPVPDSNYGYTF
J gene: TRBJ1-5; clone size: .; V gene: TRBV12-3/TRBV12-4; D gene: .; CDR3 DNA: TGTGCCAGTGAGGCAGAGAGCAATCAGCCCCAGCATTTT; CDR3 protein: CASEAESNQPQHF
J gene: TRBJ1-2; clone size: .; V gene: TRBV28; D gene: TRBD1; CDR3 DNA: TGTGCCAGCAGTTCCCTAGGACAGGGAGATGGCTACACCTTC; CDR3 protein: CASSSLGQGDGYTF
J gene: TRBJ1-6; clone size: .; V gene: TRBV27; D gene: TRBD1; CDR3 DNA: TGTGCCAGCAAGACAGGGTTTAATTCACCCCTCCACTTT; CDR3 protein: CASKTGFNSPLHF
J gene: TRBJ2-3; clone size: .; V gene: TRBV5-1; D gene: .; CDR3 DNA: TGCGCCAGCAGCTTGTTGGTGGGGGGGCTTAGCACAGATACGCAGTATTTT; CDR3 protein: CASSLLVGGLSTDTQYF
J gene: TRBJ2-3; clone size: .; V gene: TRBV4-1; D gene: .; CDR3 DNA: TGCGCCAGCAGCCAAGATCGGGGCACAGATACGCAGTATTTT; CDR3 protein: CASSQDRGTDTQYF
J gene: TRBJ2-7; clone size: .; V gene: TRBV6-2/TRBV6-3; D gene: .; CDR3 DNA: TGTGCCAGCAGTTACCAGACAGTAGGCTACGAGCAGTACTTC; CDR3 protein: CASSYQTVGYEQYF
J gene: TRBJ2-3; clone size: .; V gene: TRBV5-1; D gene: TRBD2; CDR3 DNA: TGCGCCAGCAGCTTGGAGGCTAGCGGGCGCACAGATACGCAGTATTTT; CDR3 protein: CASSLEASGRTDTQYF
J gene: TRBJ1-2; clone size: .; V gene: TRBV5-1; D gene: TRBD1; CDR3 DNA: TGCGCCAGCAGCGTCCGACAGGGAGACGGGGGCTACACCTTC; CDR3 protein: CASSVRQGDGGYTF
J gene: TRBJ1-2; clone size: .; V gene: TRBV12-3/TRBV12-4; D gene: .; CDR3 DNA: TGTGCCAGCAGTTCGGACGGGTCTAGGGGCTACACCTTC; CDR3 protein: CASSSDGSRGYTF
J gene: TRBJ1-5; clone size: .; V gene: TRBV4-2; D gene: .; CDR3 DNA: TGTGCCAGCAGCCAAGATGGCAGGGGCCCGGGGTGGACCCAGCATTTT; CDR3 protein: CASSQDGRGPGWTQHF
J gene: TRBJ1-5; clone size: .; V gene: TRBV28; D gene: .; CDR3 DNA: TGTGCCAGCAGTTCCGCAATGGGGCCCCAGCATTTT; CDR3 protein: CASSSAMGPQHF
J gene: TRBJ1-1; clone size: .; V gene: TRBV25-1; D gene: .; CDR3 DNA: TGTGCCAGCAGTCTACAGGCGAACACTGAAGCTTTCTTT; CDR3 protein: CASSLQANTEAFF
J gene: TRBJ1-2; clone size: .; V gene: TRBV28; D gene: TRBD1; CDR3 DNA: TGTGCCAGCAGTTTTGAGGGACAGGGGGCTGGGTATGGCTACACCTTC; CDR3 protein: CASSFEGQGAGYGYTF
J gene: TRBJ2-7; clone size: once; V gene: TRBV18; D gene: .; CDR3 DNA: TGTGCCAGCTCACCTGGAGGGAGCGGCTACGAGCAGTACTTC; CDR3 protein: CASSPGGSGYEQYF
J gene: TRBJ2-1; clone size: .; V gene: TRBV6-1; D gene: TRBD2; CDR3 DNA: TGTGCCAGCAGTGTGACTAGCTTGCCTTCCTACAATGAGCAGTTCTTC; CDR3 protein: CASSVTSLPSYNEQFF
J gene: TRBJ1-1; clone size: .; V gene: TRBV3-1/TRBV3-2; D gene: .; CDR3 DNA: TGTGCCAGCAGCTTCGGGCCGAACACTGAAGCTTTCTTT; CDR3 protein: CASSFGPNTEAFF
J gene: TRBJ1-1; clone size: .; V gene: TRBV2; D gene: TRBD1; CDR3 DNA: TGTGCCAGCAGTGAAAGGTGGACAGGGTTGGGCAGAAAGAACACTGAAGCTTTCTTT; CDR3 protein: CASSERWTGLGRKNTEAFF
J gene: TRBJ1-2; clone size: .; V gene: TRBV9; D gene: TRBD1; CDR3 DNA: TGTGCCAGCAGCGTAGGAGGACAGGGCGTATACACCTTC; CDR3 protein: CASSVGGQGVYTF
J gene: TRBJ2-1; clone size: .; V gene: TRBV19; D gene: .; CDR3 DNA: TGTGCCAGTAGTATAATGGGGGATGAGCAGTTCTTC; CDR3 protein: CASSIMGDEQFF
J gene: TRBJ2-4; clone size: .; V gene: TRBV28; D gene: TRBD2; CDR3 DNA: TGTGCCAGCAGGGGGAGGGGCACCGTTGGAAAAAACATTCAGTACTTC; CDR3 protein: CASRGRGTVGKNIQYF
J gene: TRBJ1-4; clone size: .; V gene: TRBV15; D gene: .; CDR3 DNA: TGTGCCACCAGCAGAGAGGGGCGTGAAAAACTGTTTTTT; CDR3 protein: CATSREGREKLFF
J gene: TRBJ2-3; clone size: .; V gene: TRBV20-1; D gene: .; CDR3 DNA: TGCAGTGCCGCAGAAAATACGCAGTATTTT; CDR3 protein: CSAAENTQYF
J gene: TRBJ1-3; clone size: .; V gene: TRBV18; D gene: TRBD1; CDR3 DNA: TGTGCCAGCTCACTCCTGATGGGACAGGGGCCCTCTGGAAACACCATATATTTT; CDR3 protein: CASSLLMGQGPSGNTIYF
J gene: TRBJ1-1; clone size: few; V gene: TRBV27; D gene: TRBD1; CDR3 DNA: TGTGCCAGCAGGGGGGACAGACCGAACACTGAAGCTTTCTTT; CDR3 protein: CASRGDRPNTEAFF
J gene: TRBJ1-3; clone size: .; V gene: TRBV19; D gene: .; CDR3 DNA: TGTGCCAGTACCCGACCCATGACAGGCTCTGGAAACACCATATATTTT; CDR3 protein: CASTRPMTGSGNTIYF